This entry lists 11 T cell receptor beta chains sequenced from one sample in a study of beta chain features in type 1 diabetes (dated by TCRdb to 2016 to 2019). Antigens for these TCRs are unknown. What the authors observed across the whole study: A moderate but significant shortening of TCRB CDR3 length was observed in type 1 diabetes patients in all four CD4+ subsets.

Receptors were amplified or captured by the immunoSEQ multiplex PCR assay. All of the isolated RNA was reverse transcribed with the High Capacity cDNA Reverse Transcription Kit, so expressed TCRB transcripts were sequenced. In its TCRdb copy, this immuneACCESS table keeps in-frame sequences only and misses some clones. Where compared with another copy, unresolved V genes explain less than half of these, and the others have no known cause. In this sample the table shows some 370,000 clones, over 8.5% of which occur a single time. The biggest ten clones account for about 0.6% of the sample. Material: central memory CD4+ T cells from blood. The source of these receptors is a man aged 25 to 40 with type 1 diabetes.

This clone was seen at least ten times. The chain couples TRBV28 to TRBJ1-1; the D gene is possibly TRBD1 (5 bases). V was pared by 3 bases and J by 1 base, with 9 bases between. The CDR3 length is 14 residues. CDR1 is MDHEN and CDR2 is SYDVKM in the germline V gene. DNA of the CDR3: TGTGCCAGCAGTTTGCCCACAGGGAACACTGAAGCTTTCTTT. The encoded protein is CASSLPTGNTEAFF.

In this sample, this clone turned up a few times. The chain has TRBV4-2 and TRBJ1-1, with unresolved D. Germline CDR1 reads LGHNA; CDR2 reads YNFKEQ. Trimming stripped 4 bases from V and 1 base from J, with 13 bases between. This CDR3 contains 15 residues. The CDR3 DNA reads TGTGCCAGCAGCCTCTCGGGCACAGCGAACACTGAAGCTTTCTTT. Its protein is CASSLSGTANTEAFF.

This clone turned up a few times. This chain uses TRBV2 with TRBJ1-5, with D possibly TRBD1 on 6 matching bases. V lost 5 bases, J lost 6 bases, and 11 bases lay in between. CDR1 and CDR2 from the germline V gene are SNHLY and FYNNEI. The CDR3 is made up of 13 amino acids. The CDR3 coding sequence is TGTGCCAGCAGTTGGGGGCTCGCTCAGCCCCAGCATTTT. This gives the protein CASSWGLAQPQHF.

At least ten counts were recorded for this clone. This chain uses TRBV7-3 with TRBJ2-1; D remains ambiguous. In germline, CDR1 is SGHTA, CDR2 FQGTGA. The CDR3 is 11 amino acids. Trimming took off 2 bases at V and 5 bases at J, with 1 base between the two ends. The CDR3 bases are TGTGCCAGCAGCTTAGACAATGAGCAGTTCTTC. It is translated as CASSLDNEQFF.

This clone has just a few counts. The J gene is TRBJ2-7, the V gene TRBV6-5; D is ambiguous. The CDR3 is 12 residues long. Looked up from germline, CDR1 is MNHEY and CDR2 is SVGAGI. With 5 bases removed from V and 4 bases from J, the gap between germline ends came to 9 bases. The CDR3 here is CASSPSLYEQYF. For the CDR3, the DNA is TGTGCCAGCAGTCCCAGCCTTTACGAGCAGTACTTC.

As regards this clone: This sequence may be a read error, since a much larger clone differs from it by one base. CDR3 DNA sequence: TGTGCCAGCAGCGTCCAAGAGACCCAGTACTTC. Its protein is CASSVQETQYF. The chain has TRBV23-1 and TRBJ2-5; D is undetermined. TRBV23-1 is recorded as an ORF, its role being uncertain. The CDR3 extends over 11 amino acids.

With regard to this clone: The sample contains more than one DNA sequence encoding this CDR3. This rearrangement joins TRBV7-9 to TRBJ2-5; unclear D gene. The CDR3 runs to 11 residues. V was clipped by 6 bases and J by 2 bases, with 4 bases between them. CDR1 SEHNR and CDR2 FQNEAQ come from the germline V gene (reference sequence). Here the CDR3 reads CASSRQETQYF. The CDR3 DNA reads TGTGCCAGCAGTCGTCAAGAGACCCAGTACTTC.

The CDR3 loop reads CASSREGETQYF. CDR3 DNA sequence: TGTGCCAGCAGCCGTGAAGGGGAGACCCAGTACTTC. The chain joins TRBV7-7 to TRBJ2-5; D call uncertain. The CDR3 contains 12 residues. The germline V and J ends were trimmed by 5 bases and 5 bases, with 9 bases remaining between them. Germline CDR1 and CDR2: SSHAT and FNYEAQ (reference sequence).

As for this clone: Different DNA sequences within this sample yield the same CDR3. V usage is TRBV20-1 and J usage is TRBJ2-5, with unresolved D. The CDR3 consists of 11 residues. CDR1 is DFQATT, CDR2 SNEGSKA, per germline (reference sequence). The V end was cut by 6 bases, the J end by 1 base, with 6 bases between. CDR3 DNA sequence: TGCAGTGCCAGGATCCAAGAGACCCAGTACTTC. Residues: CSARIQETQYF.

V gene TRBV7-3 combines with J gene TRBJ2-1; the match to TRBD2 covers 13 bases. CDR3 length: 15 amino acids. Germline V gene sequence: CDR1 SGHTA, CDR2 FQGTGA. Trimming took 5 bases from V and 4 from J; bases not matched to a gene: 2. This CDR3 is CASSKGLAGYNEQFF. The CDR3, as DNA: TGTGCCAGCAGCAAGGGACTAGCGGGGTACAATGAGCAGTTCTTC.

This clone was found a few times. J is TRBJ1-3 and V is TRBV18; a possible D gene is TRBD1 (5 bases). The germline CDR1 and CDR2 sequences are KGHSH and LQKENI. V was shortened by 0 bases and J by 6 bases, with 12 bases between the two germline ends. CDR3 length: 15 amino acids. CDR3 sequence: CASSPPGRAENTIYF. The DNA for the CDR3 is TGTGCCAGCTCACCACCGGGCAGGGCTGAAAACACCATATATTTT.